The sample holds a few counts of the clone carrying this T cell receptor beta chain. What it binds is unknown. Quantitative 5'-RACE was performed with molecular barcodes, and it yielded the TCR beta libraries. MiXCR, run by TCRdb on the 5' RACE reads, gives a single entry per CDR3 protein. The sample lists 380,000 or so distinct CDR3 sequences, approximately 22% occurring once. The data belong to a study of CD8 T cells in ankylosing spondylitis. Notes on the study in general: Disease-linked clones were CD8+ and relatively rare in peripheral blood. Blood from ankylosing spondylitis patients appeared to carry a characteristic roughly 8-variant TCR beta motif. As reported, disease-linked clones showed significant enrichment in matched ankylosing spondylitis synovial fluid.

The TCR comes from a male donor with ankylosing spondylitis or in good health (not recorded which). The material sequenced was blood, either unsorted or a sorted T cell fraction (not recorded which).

In DNA, the CDR3 is TGCAGTGCTAGACAGCTAGCGGGCGCCACCGGGGAGCTGTTTTTT. Encoded protein: CSARQLAGATGELFF. This chain uses TRBV20-1 with TRBJ2-2; 8 nucleotides align to TRBD2. CDR1 and CDR2 from the germline V gene are DFQATT and SNEGSKA (reference sequence). The length of the CDR3 is 15 residues. The V gene end was trimmed by 2 bases and the J gene end by 4 bases; junction bases not matched to a gene: 6.